Following are 9 T cell receptor beta chains from one sample sequenced in a study of shared clonotypes between healthy human individuals. Sequencing was performed with immunoSEQ multiplex PCR; in TCRdb, only in-frame clones are kept and a portion is missing. The table shows fewer than 500,000 clones, with nearly 80% occurring only once. Sequencing input: PBMCs. These receptors were collected from a woman aged 40-49 years in good health. Some clones in this sample may be carry-over from other donors' samples.

The CDR3 region is CASSKVGIPYHGAICFF. The CDR3 DNA reads as TGTGCCAGCAGCAAAGTGGGGATCCCTTATCACGGGGCTATATGTTTCTTT. The V call is TRBV21-1, the J call TRBJ1-1. TRBV21-1 is noted as a pseudogene. The CDR3 covers 17 residues.

There are a few counts of this clone. The V and J genes are TRBV29-1 and TRBJ1-1, with 8 bases fitting TRBD1. Per the germline V gene, CDR1 is SQVTM and CDR2 is ANQGSEA. The CDR3 runs 15 residues. J lost 0 bases, V lost 7 bases, and 10 bases had no gene match. CDR3 in DNA: TGCAGCGCCGGACAGGGATGGGGAATGAACACTGAAGCTTTCTTT. It yields the protein CSAGQGWGMNTEAFF.

This chain joins TRBV27 and TRBJ2-3, with D perhaps given as TRBD1 or TRBD2 (5 bases each). Trimming took off 5 bases at V and 4 bases at J, with 16 bases between the two ends. The CDR3 has 15 residues. CDR1 and CDR2 (germline): MNHEY, SMNVEV (reference sequence). Here the CDR3 reads CASSITRDPPDTQYF. In nucleotides, the CDR3 is TGTGCCAGCAGTATCACAAGGGACCCGCCAGATACGCAGTATTTT.

CDR3 protein: CASSTRLAGHYNEQFF. Here the CDR3 DNA reads TGCGCCAGCAGCACCCGACTAGCGGGACATTACAATGAGCAGTTCTTC. V is TRBV5-1 and J is TRBJ2-1, with 11 nucleotides matching TRBD2. V was pared by 4 bases and J by 4 bases, with 7 bases of the junction left unmatched. Germline V CDR1 and CDR2: SGHRS, YFSETQ. This CDR3 spans 16 amino acids.

This clone was detected once. The chain recombines TRBV6-1 with TRBJ2-7; D is possibly TRBD2 (5 bases). From germline, CDR1 is MNHNS and CDR2 SASEGT. The V gene lost 8 bases and the J gene lost 6 bases, with 20 bases spanning the gap. The CDR3 has 14 residues. The CDR3 DNA reads TGTGCCAGCGAAACGGACTCGTTCGGTGTCGAGCAGTACTTC. It encodes CASETDSFGVEQYF.

The chain combines TRBV20-1 with TRBJ2-3; 9 bases match TRBD2. CDR3 length: 11 residues. The germline V gene has CDR1 DFQATT and CDR2 SNEGSKA (reference sequence). V lost 5 bases to trimming and J lost 9 bases; unmatched junction nucleotides: 3. This CDR3 reads CSAQLAGTQYF. For the CDR3, the DNA is TGCAGTGCTCAACTAGCGGGCACGCAGTATTTT.

CDR3: CATTSPSAYEQYF. The CDR3 DNA reads TGTGCCACAACGAGTCCCTCCGCCTACGAGCAGTACTTC. The gene calls are TRBV10-3 and TRBJ2-7; D remains ambiguous. V lost 10 bases and J 2 bases, leaving 15 bases between the germline ends. This CDR3 region has 13 residues. From germline, CDR1 is ENHRY and CDR2 SYGVKD.

A single count supports this clone. Relative to the germline gene, one junction end is altered; a read error may explain this. The V gene is TRBV9, the J gene TRBJ2-5; D unclear. Looked up from germline, CDR1 is SGDLS and CDR2 is YYNGEE. This CDR3 spans 14 amino acids. CDR3: CASSVGRHQENQYF. The CDR3 DNA sequence: TGTGCCAGCAGCGTCGGACGGCACCAAGAGAACCAGTACTTC. Filled out from reference TRBV9 and TRBJ2-5, the complete variable domain reads DSGVTQTPKHLITATGQRVTLRCSPRSGDLSVYWYQQSLDQGLQFLIQYYNGEERAKGNILERFSAQQFPDLHSELNLSSLELGDSALYFCASSVGRHQENQYFGPGTRLLVL.

This chain links TRBV5-5 with TRBJ1-1, with D unresolved. The germline gives CDR1 SGHKS, CDR2 YYEKEE (reference sequence). V lost 2 bases and J 2 bases, leaving 10 bases between the germline ends. The CDR3 contains 14 residues. As DNA, the CDR3 is TGTGCCAGCAGCTTATGGGCGGAAAACACTGAAGCTTTCTTT. As protein: CASSLWAENTEAFF.